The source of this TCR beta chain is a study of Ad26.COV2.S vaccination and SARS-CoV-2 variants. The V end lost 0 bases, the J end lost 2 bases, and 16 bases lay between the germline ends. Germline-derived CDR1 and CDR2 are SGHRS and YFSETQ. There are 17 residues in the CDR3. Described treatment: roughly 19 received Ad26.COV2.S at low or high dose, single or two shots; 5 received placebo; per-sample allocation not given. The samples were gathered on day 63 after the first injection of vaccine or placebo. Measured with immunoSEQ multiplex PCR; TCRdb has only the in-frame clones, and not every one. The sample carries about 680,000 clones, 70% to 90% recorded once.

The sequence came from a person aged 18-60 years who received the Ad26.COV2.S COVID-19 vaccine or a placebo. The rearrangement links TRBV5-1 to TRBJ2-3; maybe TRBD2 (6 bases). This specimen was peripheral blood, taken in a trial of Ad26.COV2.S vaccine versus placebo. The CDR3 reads CASSLAGSGGTTDTQYF. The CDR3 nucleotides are TGCGCCAGCAGCTTGGCGGGTAGTGGGGGGACCACAGATACGCAGTATTTT.